A single T cell receptor beta chain is shown here with its context. This sample is part of a study of T cell responses to AZD1222 COVID-19 vaccine. Clones were sequenced by immunoSEQ multiplex PCR, and TCRdb holds only the in-frame ones, with some missing. The sample holds fewer than 90,000 clones, about 88% seen once. The CDR3 totals 13 residues. Looked up from germline, CDR1 is KGHSH and CDR2 is LQKENI. Trimming took 2 bases from V and 0 from J, leaving 4 bases between them. The genes are TRBV18 and TRBJ1-2; unclear D gene. The sequencing here drew on peripheral blood, taken 28 days after the second AZD1222 dose. The source is an adult who received the AZD1222 COVID-19 vaccine. The CDR3 coding sequence is TGTGCCAGCTCACCAGGGGCTAACTATGGCTACACCTTC. It codes for CASSPGANYGYTF.